What follows describes a single T cell receptor beta chain. The antigen is unknown. The entry originates in a study of blood T cells in healthy people across ages. Study details: Capture via template switching afforded approximately one barcoded beta molecule per two T cells. Study-level results: Because donor CMV status was unknown, expanded clonotype changes were possibly confounded. Age showed a roughly linear inverse relationship with TCR beta diversity per million T cells. Strong correlation was found linking TCR beta diversity to naive T cell percentage.

A second PCR, run for about 6 to 12 cycles, used a sample-barcoded 5' primer plus a J-beta primer mix. TCRdb used MiXCR to reprocess the 5' RACE reads, holding one entry per CDR3 protein. The table records 1.5 million to 2 million distinct CDR3 sequences, roughly 52% of them present only once. Between the trimmed V and J ends, which lost 3 bases and 3 bases, there was a span of 13 bases. The CDR3 extends over 15 amino acids. Germline V CDR1 and CDR2: MNHEY, SMNVEV (reference sequence). V gene TRBV27 combines with J gene TRBJ2-3, with D uncertain. The receptor comes from a woman aged 40 to 49 in good health. Specimen: blood. As DNA, the CDR3 is TGTGCCAGCAGTTTTGTCAAGCCGGCTACAGATACGCAGTATTTT. The encoded protein is CASSFVKPATDTQYF.